This T cell receptor (beta chain) was captured by sequencing in a study of T cells in Graves' hyperthyroidism and ophthalmopathy. Looking at the study overall: Peripheral blood was drawn at first diagnosis, prior to all treatment.

Stable Graves' hyperthyroidism denoted no ophthalmopathy progression over 18 months. Newly diagnosed hyperthyroidism, duration under 2 months, in patients aged 18 to 65. Study results and limitations: Blood samples included most of the expanded thyroid clonotypes exceeding 0.001.

RNA transcripts provided the source from which TCR beta CDR3 regions were amplified. The TCR CDR3 was amplified in a first-round RT-PCR using the HTBI primer set. One entry per CDR3 protein, called by TCRdb with MiXCR from the multiplex PCR reads. This sample yields about 200,000 distinct CDR3 sequences, of which roughly a sixth are seen a single time; roughly 53% belongs to the top ten. CDR3 size: 15 residues. V was pared by 7 bases and J by 6 bases, with 5 bases of the junction left unmatched. The germline CDR1 and CDR2 sequences are MNHEY and SMNVEV (reference sequence). Details on this clonotype: Its antigen is undetermined.

The TCR comes from a man aged 45-60 years with Graves' hyperthyroidism. Sequencing was performed on blood. The chain is built from TRBV27 and TRBJ2-2, with 13 bases lining up with TRBD2. The CDR3 protein is CASTRTSGSAGELFF. The CDR3 coding sequence is TGTGCCAGCACCAGGACTAGCGGGAGCGCCGGGGAGCTGTTTTTT.